This TCR beta chain stems from a study of T cell repertoires in cytomegalovirus infection. Study-level points and caveats: HLA-C-restricted TCR beta clonotypes specific for CMV led the ex vivo response.

A note on this clonotype: Its target is not known.

CDR1 and CDR2 (germline): MNHEY, SMNVEV (reference sequence). The J segment lost 5 bases and the V segment lost 3 bases, leaving 11 bases of the junction unmatched. This CDR3 spans 17 amino acids. TCRdb ran MiXCR on the reads and lists one entry per CDR3 protein. Among 650,000 to 900,000 distinct CDR3 sequences, 30% to 35% were seen once, and the ten largest hold roughly 12%. Sequencing used cultured CD8+ T cells from PBMCs, obtained from culture after CMV antigen stimulation. This clonotype was sampled from a human donor in good health (CMV status not recorded). Some clones in this sample may be carry-over from other donors' samples. This chain links TRBV27 with TRBJ2-7, with 12 bases lining up with TRBD2. The chain's CDR3 is CASSFLTSGGPLNEQYF. DNA for the CDR3: TGTGCCAGCAGTTTCCTGACTAGCGGGGGCCCCTTAAACGAGCAGTACTTC.